The 32 T cell receptor beta chains listed next were all sequenced from one sample in a study of radiotherapy plus CTLA-4 blockade in lung cancer. TCRdb's table, derived via immunoSEQ multiplex PCR, lists solely in-frame clones and lacks some. The sample lists more than 90,000 clones; 85% to 90% were seen once. The input for sequencing was peripheral blood, taken from a patient treated with radiotherapy plus ipilimumab. These TCRs come from a human donor with non-small cell lung cancer that progressed on radiotherapy plus ipilimumab.

This clone has a handful of counts. The J gene is TRBJ2-1, the V gene TRBV2, with TRBD2 matching 10 bases. This CDR3 has 17 amino acids. V gave up 10 bases and J gave up 1 base; unmatched junction bases: 13. Germline V gene data show CDR1 as SNHLY and CDR2 as FYNNEI. CDR3: CATPVSGRPRSYNEQFF. In DNA form, the CDR3 reads TGTGCCACCCCAGTTAGCGGGAGGCCCAGGTCCTACAATGAGCAGTTCTTC.

The rearrangement links TRBV5-8 to TRBJ1-5; 7 bases line up with TRBD1. Germline CDR1 is SGHTS and CDR2 is YDEGEE. This CDR3 region has 16 residues. V trimming: 0 bases; J trimming: 4 bases; junction bases outside the gene matches: 7. The chain's CDR3 is CASSLGTGSLNQPQHF. The CDR3 DNA reads TGTGCCAGCAGCTTGGGGACAGGTTCTTTAAATCAGCCCCAGCATTTT.

This chain connects TRBV15 to TRBJ2-5; a possible D gene is TRBD2 (6 bases). The CDR3 contains 15 residues. CDR1 and CDR2 from the germline V gene are LNHNV and YYDKDF (reference sequence). With 0 bases removed from V and 3 bases from J, the gap between germline ends came to 11 bases. The CDR3 loop reads CATSRDLGGEETQYF. CDR3 in DNA: TGTGCCACCAGCAGAGATCTTGGCGGGGAAGAGACCCAGTACTTC.

Concerning this clone: This CDR3 is also generated by other DNA sequences in the sample. This chain joins TRBV25-1 and TRBJ2-2; 10 positions agree with TRBD2. The CDR3 sequence is 16 residues long. CDR1 and CDR2 (germline): MGHDK, SYGVNS. J was trimmed by 4 bases and V by 5 bases; bases with no gene match: 7. The CDR3, as DNA: TGTGCCAGCAGTCTAGCGGGGGCGGGGGTCACCGGGGAGCTGTTTTTT. Its protein product is CASSLAGAGVTGELFF.

About this clone: The junction departs from germline at one end; a sequencing error may be responsible. The V call is TRBV7-7, the J call TRBJ2-1; perhaps D is TRBD1 or TRBD2 (5 bases each). Germline V gene data show CDR1 as SSHAT and CDR2 as FNYEAQ (reference sequence). The CDR3 extends over 13 amino acids. CDR3 residues: CASSHGVGGEQFF. CDR3 sequence (DNA): TGTGCTAGCAGCCACGGGGTTGGGGGTGAGCAGTTCTTC.

J is TRBJ1-1 and V is TRBV7-9; 9 bases agree with TRBD1. Germline V gene sequence: CDR1 SEHNR, CDR2 FQNEAQ (reference sequence). V lost 4 bases, J lost 8 bases, and 8 bases stayed unmatched. There are 14 residues in the CDR3. The CDR3 coding sequence is TGTGCCAGCAGCTCCACCCGGGACAGGGTCGAAGCTTTCTTT. It codes for CASSSTRDRVEAFF.

The CDR3 is CASGDMAGELFF. CDR3 sequence (DNA): TGTGCCAGCGGTGATATGGCCGGGGAGCTGTTTTTT. The chain combines TRBV7-3 with TRBJ2-2; no reliable D call. CDR1 and CDR2 (germline): SGHTA, FQGTGA. With 8 bases removed from V and 6 bases from J, the gap between germline ends came to 10 bases. The CDR3 totals 12 residues.

The chain combines TRBV7-2 with TRBJ2-3, with 9 bases identical to TRBD2. V dropped 4 bases and J dropped 3; count of bases not matched to a gene: 5. There are 15 residues in the CDR3. Germline CDR1 SGHTA, CDR2 FQGNSA. CDR3 bases: TGTGCCAGCAGCTATGGGACTAGCTGGACAGATACGCAGTATTTT. Its translation: CASSYGTSWTDTQYF.

There are a few counts of this clone. The chain recombines TRBV5-1 with TRBJ2-1, with a possible D match to TRBD1 (5 bases). The CDR3 contains 15 residues. V was clipped by 0 bases and J by 7 bases, with 14 bases between them. Germline CDR1 and CDR2: SGHRS and YFSETQ. In DNA, the CDR3 is TGCGCCAGCAGCTTGGAATCGGCAGGGATTAATGAGCAGTTCTTC. Residues: CASSLESAGINEQFF.

The chain links TRBV6-5 to TRBJ1-4, with D possibly TRBD1 on 6 matching bases. This CDR3 comprises 13 residues. Trimming removed 6 bases from V and 5 bases from J, with 10 bases in between. Germline CDR1 reads MNHEY; CDR2 reads SVGAGI. This CDR3 reads CASRERGNEKLFF. For the CDR3, the DNA is TGTGCCAGCAGGGAGAGGGGGAATGAAAAACTGTTTTTT.

The chain is built from TRBV10-1 and TRBJ1-2; D unclear. The CDR3 has 13 amino acids. Trimming cost V 3 bases and J 5 bases, with 10 bases left between them. CDR1 is WNHNN and CDR2 is SYGVQD in the germline V gene (reference sequence). The CDR3 nucleotides are TGCGCCAGCAGTGAAAACGCAAGATATGGCTACACCTTC. This gives the protein CASSENARYGYTF.

This clone was observed a few times. The chain has TRBV2 and TRBJ2-7; D is uncertain. V lost 9 bases, J lost 3 bases, and 18 bases lay in between. The CDR3 totals 14 residues. Germline V gene lookup returns CDR1 SNHLY and CDR2 FYNNEI. The CDR3 nucleotides read TGTGCCAGTCAACCGAACACAGAACACTACGAGCAGTACTTC. This codes for CASQPNTEHYEQYF.

The gene calls are TRBV5-4 and TRBJ1-5; no clear D gene. This CDR3 comprises 14 residues. CDR1 is SGHNT and CDR2 is YYREEE in the germline V gene (reference sequence). V was cut by 0 bases and J by 4 bases, with 8 bases left in between. CDR3 nucleotide sequence: TGTGCCAGCAGCTTGGAGGGCCAAAATCAGCCCCAGCATTTT. Residues: CASSLEGQNQPQHF. Full variable domain (missing parts from reference TRBV5-4 and TRBJ1-5): ETGVTQSPTHLIKTRGQQVTLRCSSQSGHNTVSWYQQALGQGPQFIFQYYREEENGRGNFPPRFSGLQFPNYSSELNVNALELDDSALYLCASSLEGQNQPQHFGDGTRLSIL.

V usage is TRBV6-5 and J usage is TRBJ2-1; TRBD1 or TRBD2 may be the D gene (5 bases each). Per germline, CDR1 MNHEY and CDR2 SVGAGI. The CDR3 spans 14 residues. V was clipped by 5 bases and J by 9 bases, with 17 bases between them. The CDR3: CASSLQPRGTEQFF. Here the CDR3 DNA reads TGTGCCAGCAGTCTTCAACCGAGGGGTACTGAGCAGTTCTTC.

V usage is TRBV27 and J usage is TRBJ2-2; the D is unclear. Germline V gene data show CDR1 as MNHEY and CDR2 as SMNVEV (reference sequence). V gave up 5 bases and J gave up 8 bases, with 9 bases separating them. The CDR3 runs to 12 residues. The DNA for the CDR3 is TGTGCCAGCAGTAGGTCCGCAGGGGAGCTGTTTTTT. Its translation: CASSRSAGELFF.

The rearrangement uses TRBV4-2 and TRBJ2-1, with 11 bases fitting TRBD2. Germline trimming cut 3 bases from V and 8 bases from J; bases unmatched to any gene: 9. Germline CDR1 LGHNA, CDR2 YNFKEQ. The CDR3 totals 16 residues. The CDR3: CASSHQLAGVNDEQFF. The CDR3 DNA sequence: TGTGCCAGCAGCCACCAACTAGCGGGAGTCAACGATGAGCAGTTCTTC.

The V and J genes are TRBV9 and TRBJ2-5; 11 positions agree with TRBD2. The CDR3 contains 15 residues. The V gene end was trimmed by 5 bases and the J gene end by 4 bases; junction bases not matched to a gene: 7. Germline V gene sequence: CDR1 SGDLS, CDR2 YYNGEE. CDR3 loop: CASSAIAGGPETQYF. The DNA of the CDR3 is TGTGCCAGCAGTGCTATAGCGGGAGGGCCAGAGACCCAGTACTTC.

CDR3 sequence reads: CASSSPYRGTNYGYTF. The CDR3 DNA follows: TGTGCCAGTAGTAGCCCGTACAGGGGAACTAACTATGGCTACACCTTC. This sequence joins TRBV19 and TRBJ1-2; TRBD1 matches 7 bases. The V and J ends lost 4 bases and 0 bases, in that order; junction bases with no gene match: 8. The CDR3 covers 16 residues. CDR1 LNHDA and CDR2 SQIVND come from the germline V gene (reference sequence).

V is TRBV9 and J is TRBJ2-1; 7 positions match TRBD2. The CDR3 is made up of 14 amino acids. V dropped 3 bases and J dropped 4; count of bases not matched to a gene: 4. CDR1 SGDLS and CDR2 YYNGEE come from the germline V gene. CDR3 nucleotides: TGTGCCAGCAGCGCCGGGGGGATGTACAATGAGCAGTTCTTC. It encodes CASSAGGMYNEQFF.

For this clone: Other DNA sequences in the same sample also yield this CDR3. V gene TRBV2 combines with J gene TRBJ1-2, with D uncertain. The V gene's germline CDR1 is SNHLY and CDR2 FYNNEI. V dropped 5 bases and J dropped 4 bases, with 11 bases sitting between them. The CDR3 length is 13 residues. The CDR3 coding sequence is TGTGCCAGCAGTCCTGACGGAGGCTATGGCTACACCTTC. Translated: CASSPDGGYGYTF.

The V gene is TRBV5-1, the J gene TRBJ1-1; the D is unclear. Trimming shortened V by 0 bases and J by 0 bases, and 6 bases separated the two germline ends. The CDR3 totals 14 residues. Germline lookup yields CDR1 SGHRS and CDR2 YFSETQ. The CDR3 sequence is CASSLGVMNTEAFF. As DNA, the CDR3 is TGCGCCAGCAGCTTGGGCGTGATGAACACTGAAGCTTTCTTT.

This clone appeared a few times. This chain's CDR3 is CASSQVRAYTGELFF. The CDR3 region has the DNA TGTGCCAGCAGCCAAGTTAGGGCCTACACCGGGGAGCTGTTTTTT. The rearrangement joins TRBV4-2 to TRBJ2-2; no reliable D call. The V end was cut by 1 base, the J end by 3 bases, with 9 bases between. There are 15 residues in the CDR3. Per germline, CDR1 LGHNA and CDR2 YNFKEQ.

This chain uses TRBV5-1 with TRBJ2-7; the match to TRBD1 covers 8 bases. CDR3 size: 15 residues. Germline V CDR1 and CDR2: SGHRS, YFSETQ. V shed 2 bases and J 3 bases; nucleotides not matched to a gene: 7. CDR3 sequence: CASSFSGQGFYEQYF. Here the CDR3 DNA reads TGCGCCAGCAGCTTCAGCGGACAGGGCTTCTACGAGCAGTACTTC. Based on the CDR3 plus reference TRBV5-1 and TRBJ2-7, the full variable domain is KAGVTQTPRYLIKTRGQQVTLSCSPISGHRSVSWYQQTPGQGLQFLFEYFSETQRNKGNFPGRFSGRQFSNSRSEMNVSTLELGDSALYLCASSFSGQGFYEQYFGPGTRLTVT.

This chain connects TRBV10-1 to TRBJ2-2; D is undetermined. Germline loops: CDR1 WNHNN, CDR2 SYGVQD (reference sequence). Between the trimmed V and J ends, which lost 2 bases and 2 bases, there was a span of 0 bases. The CDR3 covers 12 residues. The CDR3 loop is CASSENTGELFF. CDR3 in DNA: TGCGCCAGCAGTGAGAACACCGGGGAGCTGTTTTTT.

The rearrangement joins TRBV5-1 to TRBJ2-3; 14 bases fit TRBD2. Germline V gene lookup returns CDR1 SGHRS and CDR2 YFSETQ. V was pared by 0 bases and J by 1 base, with 1 base of the junction left unmatched. The CDR3 runs to 17 residues. The CDR3 reads CASSLGLAGGGTDTQYF. CDR3 coding DNA: TGCGCCAGCAGCTTGGGACTAGCGGGAGGGGGCACAGATACGCAGTATTTT.

This clone was counted a single time. A read error may be the cause here, since a much bigger clone is one base away. The chain recombines TRBV11-2 with TRBJ2-7, with 8 nucleotides matching TRBD2. Per the germline V gene, CDR1 is SGHAT and CDR2 is FQNNGV. This CDR3 has 14 residues. V lost 1 base and J lost 2; bases outside the gene matches: 1. The chain's CDR3 is CASSLAGGPYEQYF. The CDR3 DNA sequence: TGTGCCAGCAGCTTAGCGGGAGGGCCCTACGAGCAGTACTTC.

The chain carries TRBV6-5 and TRBJ2-2; possible D gene TRBD2, 5 bases. V gave up 6 bases and J gave up 2 bases, with 10 bases separating them. Germline V lookup: CDR1 MNHEY, CDR2 SVGAGI. The CDR3 contains 14 residues. CDR3 protein: CASREVYNTGELFF. The CDR3 coding sequence is TGTGCCAGCAGGGAGGTGTATAACACCGGGGAGCTGTTTTTT.

This sequence joins TRBV7-8 and TRBJ1-5; perhaps TRBD1 as D (6 bases). Germline-derived CDR1 and CDR2 are SGHVS and FQNEAQ. V was clipped by 5 bases and J by 0 bases, with 14 bases between them. This CDR3 contains 16 residues. CDR3 bases: TGTGCCAGCAGCCTGACAGGATTAAATAGCAATCAGCCCCAGCATTTT. Protein: CASSLTGLNSNQPQHF.

The genes are TRBV6-5 and TRBJ1-3, with D hard to call. V lost 0 bases, J lost 0 bases, and 6 bases lay in between. The CDR3 is 15 residues long. In germline, CDR1 is MNHEY, CDR2 SVGAGI. The CDR3: CASSYSGSSGNTIYF. The CDR3 DNA follows: TGTGCCAGCAGTTACTCTGGGAGCTCTGGAAACACCATATATTTT.

V gene TRBV5-1 combines with J gene TRBJ1-3, with D perhaps matching TRBD1 (5 bases). Trimming removed 4 bases at V and 0 bases at J, with 14 bases between. Germline values: CDR1 SGHRS, CDR2 YFSETQ. The CDR3 extends over 16 amino acids. CDR3 in DNA: TGCGCCAGCAGCCCCCTGGGGCAGGGCTCTGGAAACACCATATATTTT. Residues: CASSPLGQGSGNTIYF.

This rearrangement joins TRBV18 to TRBJ2-5, with D maybe TRBD1 (6 bases). V was trimmed by 6 bases and J by 4 bases, leaving 12 bases between them. The CDR3 is 13 residues long. The V gene's germline CDR1 is KGHSH and CDR2 LQKENI. The CDR3 loop is CASSYRVVETQYF. CDR3 DNA sequence: TGTGCCAGCTCCTACAGGGTCGTAGAGACCCAGTACTTC.

V is TRBV5-1 and J is TRBJ1-4; 7 bases are shared with TRBD1. The CDR3 sequence is 14 residues long. V trimming: 2 bases; J trimming: 8 bases; junction bases outside the gene matches: 6. The germline CDR1 and CDR2 sequences are SGHRS and YFSETQ. The CDR3, as DNA: TGCGCCAGCAGCTTAGGGGGCGCCGAGGAAAAACTGTTTTTT. It specifies CASSLGGAEEKLFF.